The 24 T cell receptor beta chains in this list originate from one sample, sequenced in a study of blood T cell repertoires in COVID-19. Data came from immunoSEQ multiplex PCR; TCRdb stores just in-frame clones and leaves some out. The table includes a few hundred thousand clones, around nine tenths detected once. The sequencing sample was made of PBMCs or T cells enriched from blood (not recorded which). The receptor source for this set is a woman aged 18-29 years who had recovered from COVID-19.

CDR3 loop: CASSPRGGTSGNTIYF. The CDR3, as DNA: TGTGCCAGCAGCCCTCGGGGGGGGACCTCTGGAAACACCATATATTTT. V and J are TRBV7-9 and TRBJ1-3, with D possibly being TRBD1 (5 bases). The CDR3 length is 16 residues. The germline V and J ends were trimmed by 5 bases and 0 bases, with 14 bases remaining between them. Per the germline V gene, CDR1 is SEHNR and CDR2 is FQNEAQ (reference sequence). Together with reference TRBV7-9 and TRBJ1-3, the CDR3 gives the full variable domain: DTGVSQNPRHKITKRGQNVTFRCDPISEHNRLYWYRQTLGQGPEFLTYFQNEAQLEKSRLLSDRFSAERPKGSFSTLEIQRTEQGDSAMYLCASSPRGGTSGNTIYFGEGSWLTVV.

The chain links TRBV6-5 to TRBJ1-5, with no clear D. Per germline, CDR1 MNHEY and CDR2 SVGAGI. The CDR3 contains 13 residues. V shed 0 bases and J shed 6 bases, with 6 bases lying between them. The CDR3: CASSYSGPQPQHF. Written as DNA, the CDR3 is TGTGCCAGCAGTTACTCGGGCCCTCAGCCCCAGCATTTT.

CDR3 residues: CASSARGDREVAGYGYTF. CDR3 DNA sequence: TGTGCCAGCAGCGCTAGGGGGGACAGGGAGGTGGCAGGGTATGGCTACACCTTC. The genes are TRBV9 and TRBJ1-2; TRBD1 matches 9 bases. The CDR3 totals 18 residues. J gave up 5 bases and V 3 bases, and 17 bases lay outside the gene matches. CDR1 and CDR2 from the germline V gene are SGDLS and YYNGEE. Complete variable domain (other parts from reference TRBV9 and TRBJ1-2): DSGVTQTPKHLITATGQRVTLRCSPRSGDLSVYWYQQSLDQGLQFLIQYYNGEERAKGNILERFSAQQFPDLHSELNLSSLELGDSALYFCASSARGDREVAGYGYTFGSGTRLTVV.

This clone was detected once. The chain uses TRBV19 and TRBJ1-3; 9 bases are a match to TRBD1. The CDR3 is made up of 16 amino acids. With V trimmed by 5 bases and J by 0 bases, 5 bases remained unmatched. From germline, CDR1 is LNHDA and CDR2 SQIVND (reference sequence). The CDR3 DNA reads as TGTGCCAGTAGTCCTGACAGGGGGTTCTCTGGAAACACCATATATTTT. This encodes CASSPDRGFSGNTIYF.

J is TRBJ1-2 and V is TRBV9; D possibly corresponds to TRBD1 (5 bases). The CDR3 covers 11 residues. Germline loops: CDR1 SGDLS, CDR2 YYNGEE. V dropped 7 bases and J dropped 5 bases, with 9 bases sitting between them. The CDR3 sequence: CASHRGYGYTF. The CDR3 nucleotides read TGTGCCAGCCATAGGGGTTATGGCTACACCTTC.

This chain connects TRBV29-1 to TRBJ1-2, with D perhaps TRBD1 (6 bases). The V and J ends lost 6 bases and 4 bases respectively, with 12 bases between them. This CDR3 is built from 12 residues. The germline V gene encodes CDR1 SQVTM and CDR2 ANQGSEA. CDR3 DNA sequence: TGCAGCGTGGATAAAGGGGGCTATGGCTACACCTTC. Amino acids: CSVDKGGYGYTF.

The chain carries TRBV4-1 and TRBJ2-7; D might be TRBD1 (5 bases). The V end lost 0 bases, the J end lost 0 bases, and 6 bases lay between the germline ends. Germline lookup yields CDR1 MGHRA and CDR2 YSYEKL. The length of the CDR3 is 14 residues. CDR3 bases: TGCGCCAGCAGCCAAGACACAGGCTCCTACGAGCAGTACTTC. This encodes CASSQDTGSYEQYF.

The V and J genes are TRBV7-2 and TRBJ1-5; a weak D match, TRBD1 (6 bases). The CDR3 loop spans 15 amino acids. The V end lost 1 base, the J end lost 2 bases, and 9 bases lay between the germline ends. From germline, CDR1 is SGHTA and CDR2 FQGNSA. The CDR3 protein is CASSLDHRGNQPQHF. CDR3 sequence (DNA): TGTGCCAGCAGCTTAGATCACAGGGGCAATCAGCCCCAGCATTTT.

The J gene is TRBJ1-1, the V gene TRBV11-2; weak D call: TRBD1 (6 bases). Germline V lookup: CDR1 SGHAT, CDR2 FQNNGV. The CDR3 has 13 amino acids. Trimming cost V 5 bases and J 2 bases, with 9 bases left between them. The CDR3 is CASSPQGNTEAFF. In DNA form, the CDR3 reads TGTGCCAGCAGCCCACAGGGTAACACTGAAGCTTTCTTT.

The chain uses TRBV29-1 and TRBJ1-1; D not resolved. Germline V CDR1 and CDR2: SQVTM, ANQGSEA. The CDR3 covers 12 residues. Trimming removed 7 bases at V and 0 bases at J, with 9 bases between. CDR3 protein: CSALGMNTEAFF. In DNA form, the CDR3 reads TGCAGCGCGCTCGGGATGAACACTGAAGCTTTCTTT.

The chain carries TRBV6-5 and TRBJ2-7; TRBD1 matches 7 bases. CDR3 length: 14 amino acids. CDR1 MNHEY and CDR2 SVGAGI come from the germline V gene. V trimming: 6 bases; J trimming: 6 bases; junction bases outside the gene matches: 11. This chain's CDR3 is CASRLRQGVFEQYF. The CDR3 DNA follows: TGTGCCAGCAGACTTAGACAGGGTGTGTTCGAGCAGTACTTC.

CDR3 bases: TGCGCCAGCAGCTTGGCACAGGGTAAAGACGAGCAGTACTTC. It yields the protein CASSLAQGKDEQYF. The V gene is TRBV5-1, the J gene TRBJ2-7, with a possible D match to TRBD1 (6 bases). Germline V lookup: CDR1 SGHRS, CDR2 YFSETQ. This CDR3 is 14 amino acids long. V was trimmed by 0 bases and J by 5 bases, leaving 12 bases between them.

The rearrangement uses TRBV9 and TRBJ1-1; maybe TRBD1 (6 bases). CDR3 length equals 14 residues. Germline V gives CDR1 SGDLS, CDR2 YYNGEE. The ends were cut back, 4 bases at V and 4 bases at J, with 14 bases in the middle. The CDR3 protein is CASSTSQGPTEAFF. DNA of the CDR3: TGTGCCAGCAGCACCAGCCAGGGGCCCACTGAAGCTTTCTTT.

The V gene is TRBV5-1, the J gene TRBJ2-7, with D perhaps TRBD2 (6 bases). Looked up from germline, CDR1 is SGHRS and CDR2 is YFSETQ. Trimming shortened V by 0 bases and J by 5 bases, and 12 bases separated the two germline ends. The CDR3 length is 14 residues. The CDR3 coding sequence is TGCGCCAGCAGCTTGGGACTCAGGGAGGACGAGCAGTACTTC. It is translated as CASSLGLREDEQYF.

This clone has more than one count but fewer than ten. The rearrangement uses TRBV27 and TRBJ1-4; 10 bases agree with TRBD1. Losses at the gene ends were 4 bases for V and 6 bases for J; bases not matched to a gene: 8. CDR3 length: 16 residues. The germline gives CDR1 MNHEY, CDR2 SMNVEV (reference sequence). The CDR3 here is CASSSLSTGGHEKLFF. The CDR3, as DNA: TGTGCCAGCAGTTCCCTATCGACAGGGGGCCATGAAAAACTGTTTTTT.

The chain combines TRBV30 with TRBJ1-3; tentative D call: TRBD1 (5 bases). Trimming pared 2 bases from V and 4 bases from J, leaving 15 bases between. The CDR3 spans 15 residues. Germline lookup yields CDR1 GTSNPN and CDR2 SVGIG (reference sequence). CDR3 sequence (DNA): TGTGCCTGGAGTAGTGGCAGGGCTGGGGGAAACACCATATATTTT. It encodes CAWSSGRAGGNTIYF.

The chain has TRBV7-6 and TRBJ1-3; 8 bases line up with TRBD1. The V gene's germline CDR1 is SGHVS and CDR2 FNYEAQ. CDR3 length: 16 residues. The V segment lost 4 bases and the J segment 2 bases; nucleotides outside the gene matches: 7. The CDR3 DNA is TGTGCCAGCAGCTCCCGGCAGGGGGCAACTGGAAACACCATATATTTT. Translating it yields CASSSRQGATGNTIYF.

The chain recombines TRBV6-5 with TRBJ2-7; D is possibly TRBD1 (6 bases). The CDR3 length is 14 residues. Germline CDR1 and CDR2: MNHEY and SVGAGI. V lost 4 bases, J lost 5 bases, and 15 bases lay in between. The CDR3: CASSSISQGHEQYF. The CDR3 nucleotides are TGTGCCAGCAGTTCTATTTCCCAGGGGCACGAGCAGTACTTC.

The chain employs TRBV28 and TRBJ1-3; no clear D gene. The V and J ends lost 1 base and 0 bases respectively, with 10 bases between them. The CDR3 has 16 amino acids. The V gene's germline CDR1 is MDHEN and CDR2 SYDVKM. This CDR3 reads CASSLYEGVSGNTIYF. In DNA form, the CDR3 reads TGTGCCAGCAGTTTATACGAGGGAGTCTCTGGAAACACCATATATTTT.

The J gene is TRBJ1-6, the V gene TRBV6-1; possible D gene TRBD1, 6 bases. V shed 2 bases and J shed 8 bases, with 13 bases lying between them. Germline V lookup: CDR1 MNHNS, CDR2 SASEGT. The CDR3 spans 15 residues. The CDR3 spells CASSERWGQDSPLHF. The CDR3 coding sequence is TGTGCCAGCAGTGAACGGTGGGGGCAGGATTCACCCCTCCACTTT.

CDR3 bases: TGTGCCTGGGACAGGGAGTATTCACCCCTCCACTTT. It yields the protein CAWDREYSPLHF. The chain uses TRBV30 and TRBJ1-6; 7 bases match TRBD1. Trimming took 5 bases from V and 8 from J; bases not matched to a gene: 3. The CDR3 consists of 12 residues. Germline lookup yields CDR1 GTSNPN and CDR2 SVGIG (reference sequence).

This sequence joins TRBV19 and TRBJ2-1; 9 nucleotides agree with TRBD1. Germline V lookup: CDR1 LNHDA, CDR2 SQIVND (reference sequence). After removal of 9 bases from V and 3 bases from J, the junction contained 6 bases not matched to a gene. CDR3 length: 14 amino acids. CDR3 region: CASNHRGLYNEQFF. The CDR3 region has the DNA TGTGCCAGCAATCACAGGGGGCTCTACAATGAGCAGTTCTTC.

The chain has TRBV7-2 and TRBJ1-6; 11 nucleotides line up with TRBD1. Unmatched junction bases numbered 11, after V lost 7 bases and J lost 6 bases. Germline V gives CDR1 SGHTA, CDR2 FQGNSA. CDR3 length: 17 residues. The CDR3 DNA sequence: TGTGCCAGCACTCTGTTATCCGGGACAGGGGGTAATTCACCCCTCCACTTT. Its translation: CASTLLSGTGGNSPLHF.

This chain connects TRBV27 to TRBJ2-5; TRBD1 is a possible D gene (6 bases). Germline V lookup: CDR1 MNHEY, CDR2 SMNVEV (reference sequence). The CDR3 has 16 amino acids. Trimming removed 5 bases at V and 1 base at J, with 17 bases between. CDR3 amino acids: CASSVLPGVPQETQYF. In DNA form, the CDR3 reads TGTGCCAGCAGTGTACTACCAGGGGTCCCCCAAGAGACCCAGTACTTC.